This T cell receptor (beta chain) was obtained from a study of blood T cell repertoires in COVID-19. Study information: The United States, Italy and Spain provided the acute and convalescent COVID-19 samples.

As handled by the study authors: Amplification of reference gene primers provided the estimated nucleated cell counts. Generated by immunoSEQ multiplex PCR, the TCRdb table keeps only in-frame clones and is missing some. That table is the source of V, J and clone size, and D and trimming were worked out from the DNA. This sample has roughly 290,000 clones; 80% to 85% occur once, and the top ten carry roughly 14%. The table lists this clone with a few counts. Seattle's cohort entered during active infection and was followed longitudinally. CDR1 is LNHDA, CDR2 SQIVND, per germline (reference sequence). V lost 6 bases and J lost 6, with 12 bases in between. This CDR3 spans 13 amino acids.

The sequenced material came from peripheral blood. The sequence was collected from a person aged 65 to 85 with COVID-19, enrolled during active disease. V and J are TRBV19 and TRBJ1-5; unclear D gene. CDR3 loop: CASSGSMVQPQHF. In nucleotides, the CDR3 is TGTGCCAGTAGCGGGAGTATGGTTCAGCCCCAGCATTTT. The full variable domain, with the rest looked up from reference TRBV19 and TRBJ1-5, is DGGITQSPKYLFRKEGQNVTLSCEQNLNHDAMYWYRQDPGQGLRLIYYSQIVNDFQKGDIAEGYSVSREKKESFPLTVTSAQKNPTAFYLCASSGSMVQPQHFGDGTRLSIL.